This T cell receptor (beta chain) originates from a study of cytomegalovirus exposure and HLA in healthy donors. Broader study findings: A previous analysis found most TCR beta V segments productive roughly 90% or roughly 30% of the time. The study flagged roughly 160 TCR beta chains as cytomegalovirus-associated. Immune exposure data for these donors was limited to CMV serostatus. Under in vitro conditions, three CMV-associated chains were confirmed as specific for CMV antigens.

PCR used 60 Vbeta primers and 13 Jbeta primers. TCRdb keeps only in-frame clones here, not all; method: immunoSEQ multiplex PCR. Of roughly 180,000 clones in the sample, more than 60% were seen once. A remark on this clone: Its specificity is not known.

The junction had 15 bases not matched to a gene; V was cut back by 3 bases and J by 5 bases. Germline V CDR1 and CDR2: WSHSY, SAAADI. The CDR3 runs 17 residues. The rearrangement joins TRBV10-2 to TRBJ1-2, with 7 bases lining up with TRBD1. The sequence was collected from a middle-aged woman in good health and CMV-seropositive. The sequenced sample consisted of PBMCs. The CDR3 region has the DNA TGCGCCAGCAGTGATTTTGCCGGGACAGCCCAGACTTATGGCTACACCTTC. Translation: CASSDFAGTAQTYGYTF.